This T cell receptor beta chain was found in a study of blood T cell repertoires in COVID-19. Libraries were prepared by immunoSEQ multiplex PCR; TCRdb keeps only in-frame clonotypes and omits some of them. The sample records roughly 180,000 clones, under 90% being singletons. The V gene's germline CDR1 is LNHDA and CDR2 SQIVND (reference sequence). This CDR3 region has 16 residues. The V and J ends lost 3 bases and 10 bases, in that order; junction bases with no gene match: 12. Sequenced material: PBMCs or T cells enriched from blood (not recorded which). The sequence came from a man in his 60s who had recovered from COVID-19. The V call is TRBV19, the J call TRBJ1-5, with 10 bases lining up with TRBD1. Here the CDR3 DNA reads TGTGCCAGTAGTATCCCCCCGGGACAGGGGTCACTCCCCCAGCATTTT. This translates into CASSIPPGQGSLPQHF.